This T cell receptor (beta chain) was recovered during a study of identifying expanded T cells in peripheral blood. With V trimmed by 3 bases and J by 5 bases, 6 bases remained unmatched. The CDR3 spans 15 residues. Looked up from germline, CDR1 is LNHDA and CDR2 is SQIVND (reference sequence). Repertoires were generated with immunoSEQ multiplex PCR, while TCRdb's copy carries only in-frame clones and drops some. The sample contains about 100,000 clones, around nine tenths of which appear only once. The specimen was blood. The rearrangement joins TRBV19 to TRBJ2-1, with 8 positions matching TRBD2. The clonotype comes from a person aged 18 to 70 in good health. The CDR3 here is CASSIRSGSHNEQFF. In DNA form, the CDR3 reads TGTGCCAGTAGTATTCGAAGCGGGAGCCACAATGAGCAGTTCTTC.